This T cell receptor (beta chain) is from a study of long-term antiretroviral therapy in people with HIV (dated by TCRdb to 2021 to 2024). About the full investigation: The earliest samples were collected about a decade before the 2015 WHO recommendation for immediate ART, when ART was typically delayed until CD4 counts fell. A retrospective serial study tested whether changes in peripheral blood TRB repertoire composition and diversity were associated with ART initiation and durable HIV suppression. From 30 adults with confirmed HIV infection, the cohort provided some 200 cryopreserved PBMC samples, gathered serially across a mean of about six years (range 1-12). No cross-contamination during QIAcube processing turned up in test extractions that ran a monoclonal T-cell line alongside 25 to 35 polyclonal samples. Among the 30 to 35 participants with HIV, about a dozen were female. What the authors observed across the whole study: Because pre-ART samples had limited cell numbers, profiling was done on unsorted PBMC rather than on sorted CD4+ and CD8+ T cells. No data were available on ART adherence, viral resistance or therapy changes, limiting inferences about post-ART repertoire changes. The samples span the years 2004 to 2017, and the ART regimens used may be less effective than current regimens. Expanded TRB clones identified before ART initiation dominated the repertoire across all time points, though the dominance fluctuated and decreased in many PLHIV after ART. ART initiation was associated with a significant increase in TRB diversity, but diversity stayed significantly below transplant donor controls even after long-term ART. Compared with controls, HIV repertoires had narrower CDR3 length ranges, and the network structure pointed to an antigen-experienced repertoire that shifted only slightly toward naive after ART. Since PBMC availability was limited, sequencing covered only the TCR beta chain, with no alpha chain pairing.

As concerns this clone: This clone's antigen is unknown. Within one base of it there is no much larger clone, and no base qualities were kept.

To be included, a participant needed at least one PBMC sample from before ART initiation plus at least two post-ART samples. Every participant with HIV received treatment in the United States of America. Cryopreserved samples of roughly 0.95-10 million PBMC were thawed and washed before DNA extraction. At the time of the earliest PBMC sample for each participant with HIV, ages ranged from about 23 to 60 years. Per participant, PBMC samples came from 1-4 timepoints prior to ART initiation and 2-8 timepoints following ART initiation, for a median of 7 samples. For every participant, serial HIV viral load, CD4+ T-cell count, ART history and demographic data were obtained. Genomic DNA was extracted from unsorted PBMC with a Qiagen kit on a QIAcube, with processing performed in batches of 12 samples. The immunoSEQ hsTCRB v3.0 assay was used at survey level resolution to sequence the TRB variable region. A depth of roughly 35,000-50,000 T-cell genomes per sample was targeted for TRB sequencing. TRB libraries were pooled and sequenced on an Illumina MiSeq using a v3 150-cycle kit. The study's own analysis went as follows. Analysis of repertoires was carried out in R inside a reproducible Nextflow workflow spanning QC, data transformation and analysis. LymphoSeq2, an R package for exploring AIRR-Seq data, was used to implement custom analyses. A few samples that yielded fewer than 5000 total TRB sequences were excluded, so that 150 to 200 HIV repertoires were analyzed. Among the approximately 190 HIV repertoires that were kept, 59 were collected before ART initiation and around 130 were collected after ART initiation. Each repertoire was downsampled to 5000 TRB nucleotide sequences, and summary statistics were averaged across 100 downsampling iterations. The analysis kept only TRB sequences whose CDR3 regions were at least seven amino acids long. Diversity was assessed using a clonality score derived from Shannon entropy and using the Gini coefficient. In the repertoire networks, any two of the top 5000 CDR3 amino acid sequences were connected whenever the two sequences differed by an edit distance of one. GLIPH2 predicted antigen specificity groups and MHC restriction for TRB CDR3 amino acid sequences. CDR3 amino acid sequences were matched against VDJdb and McPAS-TCR to flag known CMV, EBV, HIV or tissue antigen associations. Pre-ART, post-ART and control groups were compared with Wilcoxon signed-rank tests and Holm-Bonferroni correction. In TCRdb, the immuneACCESS table is reduced to in-frame sequences with V and J assigned. These tables do not hold every clone; where another copy was compared, an unresolved V gene accounts for under half, and the others remain unexplained. That table furnishes V, J and clone size, whereas the DNA furnished D and trimming. In this sample the table shows approximately 15,000 clones, roughly 73% of which occur a single time. The ten largest clones represent about 15% of the sample.

CDR3 length: 16 amino acids, cysteine to phenylalanine. CDR3 DNA only is kept here, 48 bases in frame from base 1. V and J are truncated by 4 bases and 0 bases respectively, leaving an intervening sequence of 15 bases. According to the germline V gene, CDR1 reads SGDLS and CDR2 reads YYNGEE. The chain is assembled from TRBV9 and TRBJ2-3; the best D guess is TRBD2, with 5 bases matching. This TCR was recovered from a man aged 30 to 39 with HIV. The sequencing here drew on unsorted PBMCs, taken 2.1 to 2.2 years before starting antiretroviral therapy. The encoded CDR3 is CASSPGGGFSTDTQYF. The DNA sequence reads TGTGCCAGCAGCCCAGGTGGAGGCTTTAGCACAGATACGCAGTATTTT.